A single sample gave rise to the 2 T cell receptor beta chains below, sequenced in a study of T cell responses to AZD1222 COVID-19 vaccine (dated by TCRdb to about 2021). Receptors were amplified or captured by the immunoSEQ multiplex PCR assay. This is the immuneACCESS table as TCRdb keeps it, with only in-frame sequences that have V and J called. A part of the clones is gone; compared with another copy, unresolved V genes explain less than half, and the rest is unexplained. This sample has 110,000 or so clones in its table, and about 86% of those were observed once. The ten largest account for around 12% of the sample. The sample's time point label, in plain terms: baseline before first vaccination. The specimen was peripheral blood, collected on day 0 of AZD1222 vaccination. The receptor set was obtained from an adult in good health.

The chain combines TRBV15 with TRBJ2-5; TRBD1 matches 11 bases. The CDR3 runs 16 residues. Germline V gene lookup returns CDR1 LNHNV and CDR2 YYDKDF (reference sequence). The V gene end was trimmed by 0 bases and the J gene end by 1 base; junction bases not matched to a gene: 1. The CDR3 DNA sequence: TGTGCCACCAGCAGAGAAGGGACAGGGGGCCAAGAGACCCAGTACTTC. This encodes CATSREGTGGQETQYF.

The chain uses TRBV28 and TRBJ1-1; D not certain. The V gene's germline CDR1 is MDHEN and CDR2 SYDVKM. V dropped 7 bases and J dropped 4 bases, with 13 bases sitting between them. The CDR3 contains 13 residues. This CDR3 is CASTDEWGTEAFF. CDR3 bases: TGTGCCAGCACGGACGAGTGGGGCACTGAAGCTTTCTTT.